These 11 T cell receptor beta chains originate from one sample sequenced in a study of cytomegalovirus exposure and HLA in healthy donors. PCR employed 60 Vbeta and 13 Jbeta primers. The data were produced by immunoSEQ multiplex PCR, yet TCRdb's version contains in-frame clones alone and is incomplete. The table has some 110,000 clones, about 80% seen once; the top ten hold under 3%. The specimen sequenced was PBMCs. Receptor source: a woman younger than 35 in good health and CMV-seropositive.

The V and J genes are TRBV5-4 and TRBJ2-2, with a tentative D call TRBD1 (5 bases). CDR1 SGHNT and CDR2 YYREEE come from the germline V gene (reference sequence). This CDR3 is built from 14 residues. Between the trimmed V and J ends, which lost 4 bases and 5 bases, there was a span of 12 bases. The CDR3 here is CASSHQTVTGELFF. In DNA form, the CDR3 reads TGTGCCAGCAGCCACCAGACAGTAACCGGGGAGCTGTTTTTT.

The chain uses TRBV10-3 and TRBJ2-3; 7 positions match TRBD2. The V and J ends lost 6 bases and 0 bases, in that order; junction bases with no gene match: 3. The CDR3 sequence is 14 residues long. The germline V gene encodes CDR1 ENHRY and CDR2 SYGVKD. This chain's CDR3 is CAISREASTDTQYF. CDR3 in DNA: TGTGCCATCAGCCGGGAGGCAAGCACAGATACGCAGTATTTT.

The J gene is TRBJ2-1, the V gene TRBV18; D is undetermined. Germline V gene data show CDR1 as KGHSH and CDR2 as LQKENI. Deletions cut 3 bases from V and 5 bases from J, with 8 bases between. CDR3 length equals 13 residues. The CDR3 coding sequence is TGTGCCAGCTCACCTGGGCAGGACAATGAGCAGTTCTTC. Its protein product is CASSPGQDNEQFF.

V gene TRBV6-5 combines with J gene TRBJ2-7; perhaps TRBD2 as D (6 bases). Germline V CDR1 and CDR2: MNHEY, SVGAGI. V was clipped by 4 bases and J by 3 bases, with 13 bases between them. The CDR3 runs 14 residues. DNA of the CDR3: TGTGCCAGCAGTTCCGGTGGAGGGGACTACGAGCAGTACTTC. Its protein is CASSSGGGDYEQYF.

The chain employs TRBV28 and TRBJ2-1; D possibly corresponds to TRBD2 (6 bases). Trimming stripped 7 bases from V and 5 bases from J, with 15 bases between. Germline-derived CDR1 and CDR2 are MDHEN and SYDVKM. The CDR3 covers 14 residues. The DNA of the CDR3 is TGTGCCAGCATCCAAGCGGGTGTGCACAATGAGCAGTTCTTC. This translates into CASIQAGVHNEQFF. Supplemented by reference TRBV28 and TRBJ2-1, the full variable domain reads DVKVTQSSRYLVKRTGEKVFLECVQDMDHENMFWYRQDPGLGLRLIYFSYDVKMKEKGDIPEGYSVSREKKERFSLILESASTNQTSMYLCASIQAGVHNEQFFGPGTRLTVL.

The chain employs TRBV27 and TRBJ2-5; the match to TRBD1 covers 7 bases. Germline V gene data show CDR1 as MNHEY and CDR2 as SMNVEV (reference sequence). The J segment lost 2 bases and the V segment lost 4 bases, leaving 7 bases of the junction unmatched. The CDR3 has 15 residues. The CDR3 sequence is CASSSPRTGQETQYF. CDR3 nucleotide sequence: TGTGCCAGCAGTTCCCCCCGGACAGGTCAAGAGACCCAGTACTTC.

Only one count was recorded for this clone. V and J are TRBV9 and TRBJ2-2; TRBD2 agrees at 13 bases. Per germline, CDR1 SGDLS and CDR2 YYNGEE. Unmatched junction bases numbered 12, after V lost 4 bases and J lost 0 bases. This CDR3 comprises 20 residues. In DNA, the CDR3 is TGTGCCAGCAGCTCTACGCCGGGACTAGCGGGATTTTCGAACACCGGGGAGCTGTTTTTT. Protein: CASSSTPGLAGFSNTGELFF.

V gene TRBV7-3 combines with J gene TRBJ1-6, with a tentative D call TRBD1 (6 bases). Germline V lookup: CDR1 SGHTA, CDR2 FQGTGA. V was pared by 3 bases and J by 8 bases, with 11 bases between. There are 14 residues in the CDR3. The CDR3 nucleotides read TGTGCCAGCAGCTTGCAGGGGCTAGATTCACCCCTCCACTTT. It codes for CASSLQGLDSPLHF.

The gene calls are TRBV19 and TRBJ2-3; 13 bases match TRBD2. In germline, CDR1 is LNHDA, CDR2 SQIVND (reference sequence). The CDR3 extends over 15 amino acids. V shed 4 bases, J shed 4 bases, and the junction held 2 bases outside the gene matches. The CDR3 protein is CASSRTSGSADTQYF. CDR3 bases: TGTGCCAGTAGTAGGACTAGCGGGAGTGCAGATACGCAGTATTTT.

The V and J genes are TRBV13 and TRBJ2-1, with 13 bases fitting TRBD2. CDR1 and CDR2 from the germline V gene are PRHDT and FYEKMQ (reference sequence). V lost 2 bases to trimming and J lost 12 bases; unmatched junction nucleotides: 4. The CDR3 is made up of 14 amino acids. The chain's CDR3 is CASSLLTSGGVQFF. The CDR3 DNA reads as TGTGCCAGCAGCTTACTAACTAGCGGGGGGGTGCAGTTCTTC.

The rearrangement links TRBV5-6 to TRBJ2-1; 7 nucleotides agree with TRBD2. The J segment lost 1 base and the V segment lost 7 bases, leaving 2 bases of the junction unmatched. The CDR3 has 13 amino acids. Germline CDR1 is SGHDT and CDR2 is YYEEEE. CDR3 DNA sequence: TGTGCCAGCGGGGGGGTGTCCTACAATGAGCAGTTCTTC. This codes for CASGGVSYNEQFF.